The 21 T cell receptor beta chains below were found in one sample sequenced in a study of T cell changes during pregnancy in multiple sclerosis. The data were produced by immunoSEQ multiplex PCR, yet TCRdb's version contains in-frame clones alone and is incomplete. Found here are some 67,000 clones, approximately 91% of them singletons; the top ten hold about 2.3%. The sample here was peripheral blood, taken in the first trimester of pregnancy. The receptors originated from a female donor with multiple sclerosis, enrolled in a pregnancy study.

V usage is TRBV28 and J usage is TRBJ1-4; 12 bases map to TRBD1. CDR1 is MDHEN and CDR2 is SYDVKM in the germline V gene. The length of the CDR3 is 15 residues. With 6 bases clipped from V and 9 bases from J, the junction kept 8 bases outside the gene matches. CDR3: CASSPPGTGGQKLFF. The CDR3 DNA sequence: TGTGCCAGCAGCCCCCCTGGGACAGGGGGCCAAAAACTGTTTTTT.

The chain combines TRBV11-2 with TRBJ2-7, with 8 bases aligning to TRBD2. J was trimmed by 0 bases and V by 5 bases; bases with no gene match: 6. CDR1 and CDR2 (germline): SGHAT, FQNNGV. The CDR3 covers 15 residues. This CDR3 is CASSRLAQSSYEQYF. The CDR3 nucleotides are TGTGCCAGCAGCCGACTAGCGCAGAGCTCCTACGAGCAGTACTTC.

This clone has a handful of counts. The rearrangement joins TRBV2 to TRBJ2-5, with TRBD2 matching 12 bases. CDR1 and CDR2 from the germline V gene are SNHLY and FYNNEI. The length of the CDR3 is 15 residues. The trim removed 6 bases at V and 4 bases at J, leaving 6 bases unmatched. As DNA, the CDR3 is TGTGCCAGCAGGGGTTCTAGCGGGAGGGTAGAGACCCAGTACTTC. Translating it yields CASRGSSGRVETQYF.

CDR3 sequence: CAISDWTGSYEQYF. The CDR3 bases are TGTGCCATCAGTGATTGGACAGGGAGCTACGAGCAGTACTTC. The rearrangement joins TRBV10-3 to TRBJ2-7; 8 nucleotides line up with TRBD1. Germline V CDR1 and CDR2: ENHRY, SYGVKD. The CDR3 is made up of 14 amino acids. V lost 3 bases to trimming and J lost 3 bases; unmatched junction nucleotides: 4.

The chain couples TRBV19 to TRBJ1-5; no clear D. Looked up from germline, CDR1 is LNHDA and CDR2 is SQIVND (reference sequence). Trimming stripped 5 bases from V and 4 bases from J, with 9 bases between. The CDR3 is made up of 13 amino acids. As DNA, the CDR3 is TGTGCCAGTAGTGAGAGGATGAATCAGCCCCAGCATTTT. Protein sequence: CASSERMNQPQHF.

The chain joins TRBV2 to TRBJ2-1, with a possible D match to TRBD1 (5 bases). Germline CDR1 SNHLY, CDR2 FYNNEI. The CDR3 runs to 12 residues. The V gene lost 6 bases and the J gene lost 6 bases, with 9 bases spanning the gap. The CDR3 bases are TGTGCCAGCAGCCCCAGGGTCAATGAGCAGTTCTTC. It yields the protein CASSPRVNEQFF.

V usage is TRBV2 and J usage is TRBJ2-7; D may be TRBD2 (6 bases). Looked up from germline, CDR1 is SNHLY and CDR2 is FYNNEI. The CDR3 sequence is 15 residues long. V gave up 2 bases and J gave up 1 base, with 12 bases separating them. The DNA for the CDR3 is TGTGCCAGCAGTGAATACCGGGGGTCTTCCTACGAGCAGTACTTC. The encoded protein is CASSEYRGSSYEQYF.

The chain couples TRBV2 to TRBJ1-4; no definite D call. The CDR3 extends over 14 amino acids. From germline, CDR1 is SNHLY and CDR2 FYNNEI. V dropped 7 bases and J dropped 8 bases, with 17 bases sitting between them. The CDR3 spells CASIRSTAGEKLFF. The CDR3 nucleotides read TGTGCCAGCATACGTTCAACAGCGGGGGAAAAACTGTTTTTT.

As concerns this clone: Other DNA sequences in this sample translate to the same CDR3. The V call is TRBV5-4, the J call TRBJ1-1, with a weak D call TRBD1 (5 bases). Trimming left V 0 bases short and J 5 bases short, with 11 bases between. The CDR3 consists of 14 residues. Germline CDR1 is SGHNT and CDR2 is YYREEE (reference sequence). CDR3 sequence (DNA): TGTGCCAGCAGCTTGGGGCAGGGTAGGACTGAAGCTTTCTTT. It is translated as CASSLGQGRTEAFF.

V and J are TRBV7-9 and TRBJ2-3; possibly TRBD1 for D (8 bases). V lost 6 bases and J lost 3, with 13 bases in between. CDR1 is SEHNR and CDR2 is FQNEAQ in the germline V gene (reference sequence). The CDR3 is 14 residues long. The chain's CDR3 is CASSGQGGTDTQYF. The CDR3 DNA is TGTGCCAGCAGTGGACAGGGAGGGACAGATACGCAGTATTTT.

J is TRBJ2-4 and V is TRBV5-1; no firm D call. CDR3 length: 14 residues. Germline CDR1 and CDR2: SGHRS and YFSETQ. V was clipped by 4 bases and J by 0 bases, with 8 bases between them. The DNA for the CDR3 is TGCGCCAGCAGCCTAGGTCTAGCCAAAAACATTCAGTACTTC. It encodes CASSLGLAKNIQYF.

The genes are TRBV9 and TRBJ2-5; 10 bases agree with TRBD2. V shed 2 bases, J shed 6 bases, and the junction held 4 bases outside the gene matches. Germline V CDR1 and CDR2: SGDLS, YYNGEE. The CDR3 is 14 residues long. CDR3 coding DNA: TGTGCCAGCAGCGTCCTAGCGGGGGAGAAGACCCAGTACTTC. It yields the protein CASSVLAGEKTQYF.

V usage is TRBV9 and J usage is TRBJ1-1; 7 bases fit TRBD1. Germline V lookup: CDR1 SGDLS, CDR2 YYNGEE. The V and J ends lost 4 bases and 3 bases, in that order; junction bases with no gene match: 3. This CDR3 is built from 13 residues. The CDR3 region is CASSLTGDTEAFF. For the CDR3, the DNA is TGTGCCAGCAGCCTAACAGGGGACACTGAAGCTTTCTTT.

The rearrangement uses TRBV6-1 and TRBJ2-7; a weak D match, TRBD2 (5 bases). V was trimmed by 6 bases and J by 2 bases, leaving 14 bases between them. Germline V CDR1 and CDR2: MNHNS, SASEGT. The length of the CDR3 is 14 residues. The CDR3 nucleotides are TGTGCCAGCAGGGAGGTTTGGGTAACCTACGAGCAGTACTTC. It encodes CASREVWVTYEQYF.

The CDR3 nucleotides are TGTGCCAGTATACCGACAGGGGGCGCGAATGGCTACACCTTC. Translating gives CASIPTGGANGYTF. The chain links TRBV19 to TRBJ1-2; 10 bases map to TRBD1. CDR3 size: 14 residues. CDR1 is LNHDA and CDR2 is SQIVND in the germline V gene (reference sequence). J lost 6 bases, V lost 7 bases, and 8 bases had no gene match.

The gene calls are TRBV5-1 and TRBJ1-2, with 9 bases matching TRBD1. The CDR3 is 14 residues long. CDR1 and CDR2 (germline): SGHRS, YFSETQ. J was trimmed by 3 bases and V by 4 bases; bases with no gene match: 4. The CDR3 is CASSEGQGYYGYTF. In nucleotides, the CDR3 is TGCGCCAGCAGCGAGGGACAGGGATACTATGGCTACACCTTC.

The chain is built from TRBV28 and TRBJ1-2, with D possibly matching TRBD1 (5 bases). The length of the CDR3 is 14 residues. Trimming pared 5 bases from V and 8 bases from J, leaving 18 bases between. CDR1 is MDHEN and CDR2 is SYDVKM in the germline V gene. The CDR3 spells CASSQGSYADGYTF. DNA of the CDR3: TGTGCCAGCAGTCAGGGATCCTATGCAGACGGCTACACCTTC.

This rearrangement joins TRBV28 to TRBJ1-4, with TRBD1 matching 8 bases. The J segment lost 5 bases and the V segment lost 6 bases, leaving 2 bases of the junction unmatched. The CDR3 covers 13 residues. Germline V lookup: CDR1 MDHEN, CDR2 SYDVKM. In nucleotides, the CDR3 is TGTGCCAGCAGGCGGGACAGGAATGAAAAACTGTTTTTT. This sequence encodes CASRRDRNEKLFF.

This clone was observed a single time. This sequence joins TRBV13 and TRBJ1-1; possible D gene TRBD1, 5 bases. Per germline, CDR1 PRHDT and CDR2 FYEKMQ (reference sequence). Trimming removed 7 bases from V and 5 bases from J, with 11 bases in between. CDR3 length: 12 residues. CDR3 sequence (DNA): TGTGCCAGCACCTTGGGGGGGACTGAAGCTTTCTTT. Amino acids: CASTLGGTEAFF.

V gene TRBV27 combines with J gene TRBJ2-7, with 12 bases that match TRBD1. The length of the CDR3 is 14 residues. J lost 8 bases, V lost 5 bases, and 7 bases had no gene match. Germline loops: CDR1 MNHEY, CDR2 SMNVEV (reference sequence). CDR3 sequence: CASSMGQGALKQYF. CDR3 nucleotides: TGTGCCAGCAGTATGGGACAGGGGGCTTTGAAGCAGTACTTC.

CDR3 in DNA: TGCGCCAGCAGCTGGACAGGGGCTGGGGCCAACGTCCTGACTTTC. Its translation is CASSWTGAGANVLTF. V usage is TRBV5-1 and J usage is TRBJ2-6; TRBD1 matches 9 bases. Trimming removed 3 bases from V and 2 bases from J; junction bases left unmatched: 0. There are 15 residues in the CDR3. The germline V gene encodes CDR1 SGHRS and CDR2 YFSETQ. The variable domain in full, with the rest retrieved from reference TRBV5-1 and TRBJ2-6, is KAGVTQTPRYLIKTRGQQVTLSCSPISGHRSVSWYQQTPGQGLQFLFEYFSETQRNKGNFPGRFSGRQFSNSRSEMNVSTLELGDSALYLCASSWTGAGANVLTFGAGSRLTVL.